This TCR beta chain came from a study of OX40 agonist ivuxolimab in advanced cancers. Study-level information: The treatment was a fully human IgG2 OX40 agonist, ivuxolimab. Patients got intravenous ivuxolimab at 0.01 to 10 mg/kg every 2 weeks.

V shed 7 bases and J shed 1 base, with 10 bases lying between them. Germline V CDR1 and CDR2: SGHTA, FQGNSA. The CDR3 runs 13 residues. Autoimmune disease history or systemic immunosuppression excluded patients. Generated by immunoSEQ multiplex PCR, the TCRdb table keeps only in-frame clones and is missing some. The data contain approximately 47,000 clones, approximately 78% of them singletons. This rearrangement joins TRBV7-2 to TRBJ2-5; possible D gene TRBD2, 6 bases. The sequence was collected from an adult with an advanced solid tumor such as melanoma, head and neck, liver or kidney cancer. The source was CD4+ or CD8+ T cells sorted from blood, collected in a trial of the OX40 agonist ivuxolimab. The CDR3 DNA is TGTGCCAGCATGCCGGGACTCCAAGAGACCCAGTACTTC. Protein: CASMPGLQETQYF.